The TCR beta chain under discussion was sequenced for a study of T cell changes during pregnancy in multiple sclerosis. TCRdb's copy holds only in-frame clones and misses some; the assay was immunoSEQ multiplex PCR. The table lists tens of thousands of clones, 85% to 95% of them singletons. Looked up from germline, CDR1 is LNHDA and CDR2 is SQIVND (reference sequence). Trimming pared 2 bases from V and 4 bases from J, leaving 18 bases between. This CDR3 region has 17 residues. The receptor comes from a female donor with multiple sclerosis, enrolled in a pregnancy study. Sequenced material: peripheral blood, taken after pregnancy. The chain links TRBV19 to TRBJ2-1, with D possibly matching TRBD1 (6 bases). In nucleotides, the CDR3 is TGTGCCAGTAGTATACATAGCGTTGGCAGGGGATACAATGAGCAGTTCTTC. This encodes CASSIHSVGRGYNEQFF.